This T cell receptor beta chain emerged from a study of regulatory T cells in long-lasting Graves disease. For the study at large: Those with persistent Graves' disease had received antithyroid drugs for over 5 years with positive TSH receptor antibodies.

Combining iRepertoire HTBI primers with Arm-PCR of CDR3 regions, the authors built TCR beta libraries. Each CDR3 protein gets one entry after TCRdb re-called the multiplex PCR reads with MiXCR. The table lists about 660,000 distinct CDR3 sequences, 25% to 35% of them singletons. Overall study results and limits: Thyroid tissue went unstudied; only peripheral blood was examined.

Time point in this sample: persistent/refractory GD, antithyroid drugs over 5 years with positive TRAb. RNA from PBMCs was the source of the TCR library. A roughly 9-milliliter sample of peripheral blood was drawn into EDTA tubes. With 3 bases removed from V and 2 bases from J, the gap between germline ends came to 16 bases. CDR1 and CDR2 (germline): DFQATT, SNEGSKA (reference sequence). This CDR3 is built from 15 residues. On this clonotype: The antigen remains undetermined.

The starting material was peripheral blood mononuclear cells (PBMCs), obtained when the disease was refractory, from a patient treated with antithyroid drugs. This TCR came from a female donor with Graves disease. V and J are TRBV20-1 and TRBJ2-5; D possibly matches TRBD1 or TRBD2 (5 bases each). The CDR3 reads CSASGTDNHQETQYF. The CDR3 nucleotides are TGCAGTGCTAGTGGGACGGACAACCATCAAGAGACCCAGTACTTC.